One T cell receptor (beta chain) is described in this entry. Its antigen is undetermined. Primers included in the PCR were 60 Vbeta and 13 Jbeta primers. Authors' analysis steps: The authors later counted some 76 million unique TCR beta chains, some 11 million of them shared. Sequenced by immunoSEQ multiplex PCR; TCRdb stores in-frame clones only, minus some. That table gives V, J and clone size, and the DNA gave D and trimming. The table lists roughly 100,000 clones. This sample stems from a study of cytomegalovirus exposure and HLA in healthy donors. Study details: In an early release, HLA-typed donors contributed 80 million to 95 million unique TCR sequences.

Study results and limitations: Presence/absence comparisons presumed near-even sequencing depth among donors. For TCR beta chains, V- and J-gene trimming was later linked to a missense DCLRE1C variant.

J gave up 1 base and V 4 bases, and 7 bases lay outside the gene matches. Looked up from germline, CDR1 is SGHNT and CDR2 is YYREEE (reference sequence). The CDR3 contains 15 residues. The sequencing sample was made of PBMCs. The rearrangement uses TRBV5-4 and TRBJ1-2, with TRBD1 identical over 7 bases. The sequence was collected from a man aged 45-65 years in good health and CMV-seronegative. The CDR3 here is CASSTPQGDNYGYTF. DNA of the CDR3: TGTGCCAGCAGCACACCGCAGGGGGATAACTATGGCTACACCTTC.